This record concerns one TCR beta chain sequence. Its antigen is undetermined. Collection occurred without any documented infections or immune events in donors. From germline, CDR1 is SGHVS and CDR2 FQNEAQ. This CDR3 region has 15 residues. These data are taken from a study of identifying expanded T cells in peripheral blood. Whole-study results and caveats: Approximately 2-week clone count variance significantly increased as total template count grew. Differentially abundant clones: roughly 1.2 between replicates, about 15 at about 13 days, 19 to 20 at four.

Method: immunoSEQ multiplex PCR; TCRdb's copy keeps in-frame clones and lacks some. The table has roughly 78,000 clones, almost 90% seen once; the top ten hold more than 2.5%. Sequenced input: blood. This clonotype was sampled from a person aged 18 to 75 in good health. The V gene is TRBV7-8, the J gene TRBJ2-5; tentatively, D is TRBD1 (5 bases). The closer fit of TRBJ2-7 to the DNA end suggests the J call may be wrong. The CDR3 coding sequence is TGTGCCAGCAGCTCTGACAGCGCCAGCTCCTACGAGCAGTACTTC. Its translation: CASSSDSASSYEQYF.